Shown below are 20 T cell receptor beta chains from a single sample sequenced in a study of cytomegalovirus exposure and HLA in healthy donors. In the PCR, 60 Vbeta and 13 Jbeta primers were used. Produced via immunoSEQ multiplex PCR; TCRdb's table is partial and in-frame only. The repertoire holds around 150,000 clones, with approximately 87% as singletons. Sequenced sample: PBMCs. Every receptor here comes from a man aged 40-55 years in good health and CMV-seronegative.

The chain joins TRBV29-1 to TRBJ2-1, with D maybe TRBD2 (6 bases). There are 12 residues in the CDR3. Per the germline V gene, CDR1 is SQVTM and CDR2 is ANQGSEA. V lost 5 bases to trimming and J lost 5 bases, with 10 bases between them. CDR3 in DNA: TGCAGCGTTTCGCCGGGGGACAATGAGCAGTTCTTC. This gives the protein CSVSPGDNEQFF.

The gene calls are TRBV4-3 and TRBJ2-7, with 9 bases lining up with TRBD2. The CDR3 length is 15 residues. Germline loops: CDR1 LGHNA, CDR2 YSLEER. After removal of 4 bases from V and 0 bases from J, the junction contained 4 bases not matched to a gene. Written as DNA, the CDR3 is TGCGCCAGCAGCCTTAATAGCGGGGGCTCCTACGAGCAGTACTTC. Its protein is CASSLNSGGSYEQYF.

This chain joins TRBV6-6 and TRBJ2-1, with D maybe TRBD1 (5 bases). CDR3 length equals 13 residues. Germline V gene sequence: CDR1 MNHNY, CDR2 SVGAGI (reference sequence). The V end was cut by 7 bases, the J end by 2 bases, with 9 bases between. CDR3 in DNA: TGTGCCAGCAACCTGGACACCTACAATGAGCAGTTCTTC. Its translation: CASNLDTYNEQFF.

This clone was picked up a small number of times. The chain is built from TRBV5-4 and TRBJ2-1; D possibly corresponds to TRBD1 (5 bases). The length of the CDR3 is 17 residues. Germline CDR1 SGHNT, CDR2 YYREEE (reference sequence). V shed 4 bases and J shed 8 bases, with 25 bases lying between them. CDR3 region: CASSPYFRQNLIDEQFF. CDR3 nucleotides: TGTGCCAGCAGCCCGTACTTCCGACAGAATTTGATCGATGAGCAGTTCTTC.

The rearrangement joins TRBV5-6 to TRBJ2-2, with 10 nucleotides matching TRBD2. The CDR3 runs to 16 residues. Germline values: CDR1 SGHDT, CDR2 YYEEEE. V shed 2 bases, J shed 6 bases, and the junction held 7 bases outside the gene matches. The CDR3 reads CASSFLPSGSPGELFF. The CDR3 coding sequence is TGTGCCAGCAGCTTTCTCCCTAGCGGGAGTCCCGGGGAGCTGTTTTTT. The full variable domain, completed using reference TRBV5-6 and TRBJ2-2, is DAGVTQSPTHLIKTRGQQVTLRCSPKSGHDTVSWYQQALGQGPQFIFQYYEEEERQRGNFPDRFSGHQFPNYSSELNVNALLLGDSALYLCASSFLPSGSPGELFFGEGSRLTVL.

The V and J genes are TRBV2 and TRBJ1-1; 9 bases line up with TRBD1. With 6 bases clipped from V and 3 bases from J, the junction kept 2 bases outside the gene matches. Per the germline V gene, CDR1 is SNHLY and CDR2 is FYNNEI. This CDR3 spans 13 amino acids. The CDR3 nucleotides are TGTGCCAGCAGCCGACAGGGGGACACTGAAGCTTTCTTT. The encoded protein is CASSRQGDTEAFF.

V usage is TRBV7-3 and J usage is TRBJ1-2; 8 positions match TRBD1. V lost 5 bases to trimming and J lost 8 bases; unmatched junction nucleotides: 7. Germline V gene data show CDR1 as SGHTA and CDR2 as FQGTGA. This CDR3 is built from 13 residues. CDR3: CASSPQGGRGYTF. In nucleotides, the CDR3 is TGTGCCAGCAGCCCACAGGGGGGCAGGGGCTACACCTTC.

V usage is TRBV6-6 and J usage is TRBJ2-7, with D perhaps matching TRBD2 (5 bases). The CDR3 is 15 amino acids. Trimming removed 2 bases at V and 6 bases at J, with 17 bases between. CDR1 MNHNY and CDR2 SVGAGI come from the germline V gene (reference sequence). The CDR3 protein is CASSYNDGGPTEQYF. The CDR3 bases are TGTGCCAGCAGTTACAACGATGGCGGGCCTACCGAGCAGTACTTC.

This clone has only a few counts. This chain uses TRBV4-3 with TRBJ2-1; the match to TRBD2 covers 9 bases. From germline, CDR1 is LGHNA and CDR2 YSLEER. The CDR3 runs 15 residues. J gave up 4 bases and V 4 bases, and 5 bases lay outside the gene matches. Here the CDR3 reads CASSPGLAGYNEQFF. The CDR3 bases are TGCGCCAGCAGCCCTGGGCTAGCGGGGTACAATGAGCAGTTCTTC.

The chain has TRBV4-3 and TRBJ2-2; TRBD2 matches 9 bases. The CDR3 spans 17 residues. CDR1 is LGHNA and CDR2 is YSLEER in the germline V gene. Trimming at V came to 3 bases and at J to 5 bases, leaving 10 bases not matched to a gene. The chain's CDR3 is CASSQGIAGAKTGELFF. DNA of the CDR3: TGCGCCAGCAGCCAGGGGATAGCGGGAGCAAAAACCGGGGAGCTGTTTTTT.

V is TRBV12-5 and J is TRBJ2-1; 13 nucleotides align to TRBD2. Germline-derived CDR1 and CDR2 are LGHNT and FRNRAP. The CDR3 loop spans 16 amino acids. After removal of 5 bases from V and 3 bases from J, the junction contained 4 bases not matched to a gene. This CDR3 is CASGGTSGTLYNEQFF. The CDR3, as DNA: TGTGCTAGTGGTGGGACTAGCGGGACCCTCTACAATGAGCAGTTCTTC.

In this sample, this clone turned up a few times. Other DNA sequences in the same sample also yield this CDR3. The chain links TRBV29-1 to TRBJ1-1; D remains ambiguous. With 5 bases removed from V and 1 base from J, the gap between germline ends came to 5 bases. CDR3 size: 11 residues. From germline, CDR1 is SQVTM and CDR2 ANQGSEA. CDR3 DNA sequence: TGCAGCGTTTCAGGGAACACTGAAGCTTTCTTT. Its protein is CSVSGNTEAFF.

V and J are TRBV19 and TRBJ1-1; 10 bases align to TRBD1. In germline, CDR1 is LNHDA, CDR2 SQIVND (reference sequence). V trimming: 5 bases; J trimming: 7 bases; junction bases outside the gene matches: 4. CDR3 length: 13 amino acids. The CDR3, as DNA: TGTGCCAGTAGTTCCCGGGACAGGGGTGAAGCTTTCTTT. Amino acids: CASSSRDRGEAFF.

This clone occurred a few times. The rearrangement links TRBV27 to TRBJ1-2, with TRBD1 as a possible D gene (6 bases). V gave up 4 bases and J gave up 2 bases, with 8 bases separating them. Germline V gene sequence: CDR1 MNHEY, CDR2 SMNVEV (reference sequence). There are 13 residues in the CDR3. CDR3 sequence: CASSYGQNYGYTF. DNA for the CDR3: TGTGCCAGCAGTTATGGACAGAACTATGGCTACACCTTC.

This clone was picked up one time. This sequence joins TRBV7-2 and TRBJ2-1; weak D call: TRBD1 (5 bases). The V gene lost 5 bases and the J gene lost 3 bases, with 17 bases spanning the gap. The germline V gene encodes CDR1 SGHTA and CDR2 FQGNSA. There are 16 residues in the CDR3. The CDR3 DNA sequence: TGTGCCAGCAGCCCTATGCCCCAGGGATTCTACAATGAGCAGTTCTTC. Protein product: CASSPMPQGFYNEQFF.

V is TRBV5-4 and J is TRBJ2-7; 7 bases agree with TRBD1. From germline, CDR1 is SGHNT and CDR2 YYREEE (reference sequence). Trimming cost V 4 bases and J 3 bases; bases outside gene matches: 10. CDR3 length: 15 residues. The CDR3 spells CASSLAQGVLYEQYF. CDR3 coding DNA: TGTGCCAGCAGCCTGGCCCAGGGGGTGCTCTACGAGCAGTACTTC.

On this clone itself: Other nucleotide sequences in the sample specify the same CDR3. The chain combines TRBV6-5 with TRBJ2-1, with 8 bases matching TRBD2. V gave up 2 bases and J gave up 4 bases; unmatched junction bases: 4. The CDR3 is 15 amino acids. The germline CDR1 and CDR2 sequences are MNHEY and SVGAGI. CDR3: CASSYGLAGYNEQFF. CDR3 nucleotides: TGTGCCAGCAGTTACGGTCTAGCGGGTTACAATGAGCAGTTCTTC.

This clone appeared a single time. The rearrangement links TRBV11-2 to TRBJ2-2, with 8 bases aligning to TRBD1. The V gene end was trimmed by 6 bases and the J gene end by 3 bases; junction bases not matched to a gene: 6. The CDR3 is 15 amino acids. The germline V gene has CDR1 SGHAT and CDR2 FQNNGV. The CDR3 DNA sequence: TGTGCCAGCAGTCAGGACAGGGTGTACACCGGGGAGCTGTTTTTT. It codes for CASSQDRVYTGELFF.

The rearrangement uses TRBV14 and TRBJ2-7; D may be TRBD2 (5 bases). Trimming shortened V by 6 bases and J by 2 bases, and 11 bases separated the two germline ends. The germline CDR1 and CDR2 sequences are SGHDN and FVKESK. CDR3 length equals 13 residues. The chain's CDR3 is CASSDYVTYEQYF. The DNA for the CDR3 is TGTGCCAGCAGTGACTACGTGACCTACGAGCAGTACTTC.

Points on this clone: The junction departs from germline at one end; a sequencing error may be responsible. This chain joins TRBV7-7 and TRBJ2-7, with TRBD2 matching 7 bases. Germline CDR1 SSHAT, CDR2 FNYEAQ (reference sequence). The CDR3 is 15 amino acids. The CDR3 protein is CASNGGRGTSYEQYF. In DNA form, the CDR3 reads TGTGCTAGCAACGGCGGGCGGGGGACCTCCTACGAGCAGTACTTC.